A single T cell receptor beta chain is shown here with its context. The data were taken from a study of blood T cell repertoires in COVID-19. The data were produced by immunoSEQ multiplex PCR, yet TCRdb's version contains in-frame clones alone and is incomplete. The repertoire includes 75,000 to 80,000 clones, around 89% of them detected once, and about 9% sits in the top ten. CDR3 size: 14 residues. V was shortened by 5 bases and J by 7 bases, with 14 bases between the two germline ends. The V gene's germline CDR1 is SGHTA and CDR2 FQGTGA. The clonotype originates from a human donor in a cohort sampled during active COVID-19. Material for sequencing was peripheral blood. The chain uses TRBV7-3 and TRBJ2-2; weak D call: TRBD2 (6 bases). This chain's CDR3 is CASSTGRGNGELFF. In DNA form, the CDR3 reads TGTGCCAGCAGCACGGGGCGGGGTAACGGGGAGCTGTTTTTT.